Listed here is a single T cell receptor beta chain. Antigen unknown. This specimen comes from a study of cytomegalovirus exposure and HLA in healthy donors. Whole-study results and caveats: The study listed under 200 cytomegalovirus-associated TCR beta chains. Among TCR beta chains of equal frequency, HLA-associated ones were more clonally expanded in a later analysis. Per published reports, the classifier diagnosed cytomegalovirus status with high specificity and sensitivity. HLA alleles showed associations with some 17,000 TCR beta sequences in a later analysis, at a 0.05 false discovery rate.

The length of the CDR3 is 14 residues. Germline CDR1 LNHDA, CDR2 SQIVND (reference sequence). With V trimmed by 6 bases and J by 4 bases, 8 bases remained unmatched. Primers included in the PCR were 60 Vbeta and 13 Jbeta primers. Profiling relied on immunoSEQ multiplex PCR, and the TCRdb table lists in-frame clones only, not all of them. The table has some 120,000 clones, about 80% seen once. This sequence originates from a man between 35 and 55 years old in good health and CMV-seronegative. Sequencing used PBMCs. The chain is built from TRBV19 and TRBJ1-2, with TRBD1 identical over 7 bases. The CDR3 region has the DNA TGTGCCAGTAGGATGACGGACAGGATCTATGGCTACACCTTC. It yields the protein CASRMTDRIYGYTF.